The 16 T cell receptor beta chains in this list originate from one sample, sequenced in a study of cytotoxic CD8 clonotypes in ibrutinib-treated CLL. This table comes from immunoSEQ multiplex PCR, and its TCRdb copy is limited to in-frame clones, with some not included. The table has under 150,000 clones, 80% to 90% seen once. Source: PBMCs, taken after 24 months of ibrutinib treatment. These receptor sequences come from a human donor with chronic lymphocytic leukemia.

CDR3 region: CASSLAGQSLGNTIYF. DNA for the CDR3: TGCGCCAGCAGCTTGGCGGGTCAGAGCCTTGGAAACACCATATATTTT. This chain connects TRBV5-1 to TRBJ1-3, with D unresolved. Germline V gene sequence: CDR1 SGHRS, CDR2 YFSETQ. The length of the CDR3 is 16 residues. Trimming shortened V by 0 bases and J by 3 bases, and 13 bases separated the two germline ends.

The chain joins TRBV11-2 to TRBJ2-7, with 10 bases matching TRBD2. The CDR3 extends over 19 amino acids. Trimming at V came to 5 bases and at J to 6 bases, leaving 22 bases not matched to a gene. The germline V gene encodes CDR1 SGHAT and CDR2 FQNNGV. The CDR3 DNA sequence: TGTGCCAGCAGCCGAGGGGGGACTAGCGCTCAAGTGAGGGGCAGCGAGCAGTACTTC. It is translated as CASSRGGTSAQVRGSEQYF.

This clone was picked up a small number of times. The chain couples TRBV15 to TRBJ1-2; TRBD1 matches at 9 bases. This CDR3 has 15 amino acids. The germline CDR1 and CDR2 sequences are LNHNV and YYDKDF (reference sequence). The J segment lost 4 bases and the V segment lost 0 bases, leaving 3 bases of the junction unmatched. The chain's CDR3 is CATSRDPGQGYGYTF. For the CDR3, the DNA is TGTGCCACCAGCAGAGATCCGGGACAGGGCTATGGCTACACCTTC.

The chain combines TRBV28 with TRBJ2-2; 9 bases fit TRBD2. Germline V gene sequence: CDR1 MDHEN, CDR2 SYDVKM. The trim removed 3 bases at V and 1 base at J, leaving 9 bases unmatched. The CDR3 extends over 18 amino acids. The CDR3 loop is CASSFFRFSGGNTGELFF. CDR3 nucleotide sequence: TGTGCCAGCAGTTTCTTCCGATTTAGCGGGGGGAACACCGGGGAGCTGTTTTTT.

This clone was observed once. This chain joins TRBV5-6 and TRBJ1-3; D remains unclear. The CDR3 covers 15 residues. Trimming pared 0 bases from V and 0 bases from J, leaving 7 bases between. CDR1 is SGHDT, CDR2 YYEEEE, per germline. CDR3 sequence reads: CASSLGRFSGNTIYF. CDR3 DNA: TGTGCCAGCAGCTTGGGCAGATTCTCTGGAAACACCATATATTTT.

The chain links TRBV18 to TRBJ1-5; no firm D call. Trimming took off 4 bases at V and 4 bases at J, with 11 bases between the two ends. CDR3 length: 14 amino acids. Germline CDR1 reads KGHSH; CDR2 reads LQKENI. The CDR3 spells CASSRLDGNQPQHF. The DNA for the CDR3 is TGTGCCAGCTCACGACTGGACGGAAATCAGCCCCAGCATTTT.

The V call is TRBV6-5, the J call TRBJ1-4; no clear D gene. Germline V gives CDR1 MNHEY, CDR2 SVGAGI. Trimming took 0 bases from V and 0 from J, leaving 8 bases between them. The CDR3 has 16 amino acids. The CDR3 sequence is CASSYSTWATNEKLFF. CDR3 nucleotide sequence: TGTGCCAGCAGTTACTCGACTTGGGCAACTAATGAAAAACTGTTTTTT.

V usage is TRBV7-9 and J usage is TRBJ2-2; possibly TRBD1 for D (6 bases). Germline CDR1 SEHNR, CDR2 FQNEAQ (reference sequence). There are 16 residues in the CDR3. Trimming took off 5 bases at V and 3 bases at J, with 16 bases between the two ends. The DNA for the CDR3 is TGTGCCAGCAGCCCACAGGGCGCCAGCTACACCGGGGAGCTGTTTTTT. It specifies CASSPQGASYTGELFF.

V is TRBV5-1 and J is TRBJ1-3, with D possibly being TRBD1 (5 bases). Germline CDR1 is SGHRS and CDR2 is YFSETQ. The CDR3 is made up of 17 amino acids. Trimming pared 1 base from V and 0 bases from J, leaving 14 bases between. CDR3 DNA: TGCGCCAGCAGCTTGATTTCGCGACAGTCCTCTGGAAACACCATATATTTT. Protein sequence: CASSLISRQSSGNTIYF.

This chain joins TRBV14 and TRBJ2-7; 14 nucleotides agree with TRBD2. This CDR3 has 17 amino acids. The germline V gene encodes CDR1 SGHDN and CDR2 FVKESK. Trimming at V came to 1 base and at J to 7 bases, leaving 9 bases not matched to a gene. The CDR3 loop reads CASSQVALGTSGGEQYF. CDR3 DNA sequence: TGTGCCAGCAGCCAAGTGGCCCTGGGGACTAGCGGGGGAGAGCAGTACTTC.

The J gene is TRBJ1-1, the V gene TRBV7-8; D is perhaps TRBD1 (6 bases). V was shortened by 0 bases and J by 11 bases, with 13 bases between the two germline ends. From germline, CDR1 is SGHVS and CDR2 FQNEAQ. CDR3 length: 13 residues. The CDR3 is CASSLAFRGEAFF. In DNA, the CDR3 is TGTGCCAGCAGCTTAGCATTTAGGGGGGAGGCTTTCTTT.

The V and J genes are TRBV15 and TRBJ2-3, with D possibly being TRBD1 (5 bases). This CDR3 spans 16 amino acids. Germline V gives CDR1 LNHNV, CDR2 YYDKDF (reference sequence). The ends were cut back, 0 bases at V and 0 bases at J, with 10 bases in the middle. CDR3 DNA: TGTGCCACCAGCAGAGATTGGGGCACTAGCACAGATACGCAGTATTTT. Amino acids: CATSRDWGTSTDTQYF.

The chain recombines TRBV5-4 with TRBJ1-1; weak D call: TRBD1 (5 bases). Per the germline V gene, CDR1 is SGHNT and CDR2 is YYREEE (reference sequence). With 0 bases removed from V and 3 bases from J, the gap between germline ends came to 12 bases. The CDR3 loop spans 15 amino acids. CDR3 sequence: CASSLAGRSDTEAFF. The CDR3, as DNA: TGTGCCAGCAGCTTGGCAGGGAGGTCGGACACTGAAGCTTTCTTT.

V gene TRBV19 combines with J gene TRBJ1-4, with D perhaps TRBD1 (6 bases). Germline CDR1 and CDR2: LNHDA and SQIVND (reference sequence). The CDR3 is 16 residues long. Trimming pared 5 bases from V and 0 bases from J, leaving 13 bases between. The CDR3 DNA follows: TGTGCCAGTAGTTGGCCAGGGGAAGCAACTAATGAAAAACTGTTTTTT. It translates to CASSWPGEATNEKLFF.

V and J are TRBV5-4 and TRBJ1-2; D gene uncertain. From germline, CDR1 is SGHNT and CDR2 YYREEE (reference sequence). The CDR3 loop spans 12 amino acids. Trimming took off 3 bases at V and 8 bases at J, with 11 bases between the two ends. Here the CDR3 DNA reads TGTGCCAGCAGCTCCACCCTGGGGGGCTACACCTTC. Amino acids: CASSSTLGGYTF.

The count of this clone is one. The gene calls are TRBV15 and TRBJ1-1; D call uncertain. V dropped 1 base and J dropped 4 bases, with 16 bases sitting between them. This CDR3 has 16 amino acids. CDR1 LNHNV and CDR2 YYDKDF come from the germline V gene (reference sequence). The CDR3, as DNA: TGTGCCACCAGCAGAGGCCGGGCCCAACAGCGCACTGAAGCTTTCTTT. Translating gives CATSRGRAQQRTEAFF.